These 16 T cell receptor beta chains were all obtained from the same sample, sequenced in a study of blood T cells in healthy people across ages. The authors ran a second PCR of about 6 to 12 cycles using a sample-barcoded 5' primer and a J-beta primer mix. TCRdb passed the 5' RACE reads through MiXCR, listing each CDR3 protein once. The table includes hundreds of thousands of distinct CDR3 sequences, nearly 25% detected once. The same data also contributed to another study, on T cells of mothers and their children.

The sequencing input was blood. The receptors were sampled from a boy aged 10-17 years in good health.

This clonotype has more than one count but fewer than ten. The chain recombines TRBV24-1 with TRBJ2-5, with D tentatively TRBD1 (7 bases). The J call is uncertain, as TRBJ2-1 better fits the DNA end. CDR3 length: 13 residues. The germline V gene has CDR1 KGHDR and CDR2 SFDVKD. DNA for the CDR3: TGTGCCACCACCCCCGGGACAGCGGGTGAGCAGTTCTTC. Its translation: CATTPGTAGEQFF.

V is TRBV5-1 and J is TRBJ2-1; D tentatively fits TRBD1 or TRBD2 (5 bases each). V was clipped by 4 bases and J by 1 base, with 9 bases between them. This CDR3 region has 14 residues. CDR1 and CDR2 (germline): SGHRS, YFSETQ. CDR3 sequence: CASSGGQSYNEQFF. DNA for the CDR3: TGCGCCAGCAGCGGGGGTCAATCCTACAATGAGCAGTTCTTC.

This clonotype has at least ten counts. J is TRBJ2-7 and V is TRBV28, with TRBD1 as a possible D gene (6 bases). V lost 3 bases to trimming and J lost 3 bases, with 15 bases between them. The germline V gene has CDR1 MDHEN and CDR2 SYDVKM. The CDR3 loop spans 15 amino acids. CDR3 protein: CASSFGRGQLYEQYF. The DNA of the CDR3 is TGTGCCAGCAGTTTTGGGCGAGGACAGCTCTACGAGCAGTACTTC.

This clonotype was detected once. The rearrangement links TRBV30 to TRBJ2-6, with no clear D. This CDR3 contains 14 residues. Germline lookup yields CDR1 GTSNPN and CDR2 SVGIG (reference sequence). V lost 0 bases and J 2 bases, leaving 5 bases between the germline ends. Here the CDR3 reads CAWSVGAGANVLTF. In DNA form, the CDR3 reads TGTGCCTGGAGTGTTGGCGCTGGGGCCAACGTCCTGACTTTC.

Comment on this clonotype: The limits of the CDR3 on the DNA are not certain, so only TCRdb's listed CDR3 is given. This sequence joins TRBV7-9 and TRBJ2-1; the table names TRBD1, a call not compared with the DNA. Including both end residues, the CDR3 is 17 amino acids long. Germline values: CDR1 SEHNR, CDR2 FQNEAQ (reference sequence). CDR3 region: CASSLAVSGPGRNEQFF.

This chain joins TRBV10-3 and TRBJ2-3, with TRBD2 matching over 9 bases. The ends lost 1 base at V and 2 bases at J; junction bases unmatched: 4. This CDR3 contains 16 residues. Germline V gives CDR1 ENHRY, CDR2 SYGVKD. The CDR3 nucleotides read TGTGCCATCAGTGAGTTTGCGGGGGGGCCCACAGATACGCAGTATTTT. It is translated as CAISEFAGGPTDTQYF.

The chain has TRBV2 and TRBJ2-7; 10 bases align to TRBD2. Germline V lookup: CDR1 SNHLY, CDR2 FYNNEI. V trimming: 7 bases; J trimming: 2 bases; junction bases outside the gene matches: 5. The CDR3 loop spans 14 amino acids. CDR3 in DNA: TGTGCCAGCATCGGACTAGCGGCCGCCTACGAGCAGTACTTC. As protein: CASIGLAAAYEQYF. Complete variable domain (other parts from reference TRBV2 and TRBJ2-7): EPEVTQTPSHQVTQMGQEVILRCVPISNHLYFYWYRQILGQKVEFLVSFYNNEISEKSEIFDDQFSVERPDGSNFTLKIRSTKLEDSAMYFCASIGLAAAYEQYFGPGTRLTVT.

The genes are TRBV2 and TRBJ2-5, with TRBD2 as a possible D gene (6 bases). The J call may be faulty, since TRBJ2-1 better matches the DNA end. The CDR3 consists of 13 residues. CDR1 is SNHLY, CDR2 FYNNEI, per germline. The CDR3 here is CASSTRLVNEQFF. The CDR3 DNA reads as TGTGCCAGCAGTACCAGACTAGTCAATGAGCAGTTCTTC.

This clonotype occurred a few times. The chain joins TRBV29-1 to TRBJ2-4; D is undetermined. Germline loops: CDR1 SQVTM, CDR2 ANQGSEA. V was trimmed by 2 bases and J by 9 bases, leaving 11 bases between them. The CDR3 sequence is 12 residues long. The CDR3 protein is CSVESQESIQYF. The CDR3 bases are TGCAGCGTTGAAAGCCAGGAAAGCATTCAGTACTTC.

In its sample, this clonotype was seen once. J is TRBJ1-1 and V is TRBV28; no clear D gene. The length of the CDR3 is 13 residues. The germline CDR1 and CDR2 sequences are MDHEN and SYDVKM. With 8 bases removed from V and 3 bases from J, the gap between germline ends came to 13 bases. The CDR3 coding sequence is TGTGCCAGCGGGAGTAGAGGGTACACTGAAGCTTTCTTT. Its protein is CASGSRGYTEAFF.

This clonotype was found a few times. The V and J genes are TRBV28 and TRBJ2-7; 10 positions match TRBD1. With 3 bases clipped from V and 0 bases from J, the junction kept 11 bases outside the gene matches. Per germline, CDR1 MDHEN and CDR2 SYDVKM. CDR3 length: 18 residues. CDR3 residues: CASSLWGQGPTSSYEQYF. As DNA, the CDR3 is TGTGCCAGCAGTTTGTGGGGACAGGGGCCCACGAGCTCCTACGAGCAGTACTTC. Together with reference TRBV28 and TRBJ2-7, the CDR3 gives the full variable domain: DVKVTQSSRYLVKRTGEKVFLECVQDMDHENMFWYRQDPGLGLRLIYFSYDVKMKEKGDIPEGYSVSREKKERFSLILESASTNQTSMYLCASSLWGQGPTSSYEQYFGPGTRLTVT.

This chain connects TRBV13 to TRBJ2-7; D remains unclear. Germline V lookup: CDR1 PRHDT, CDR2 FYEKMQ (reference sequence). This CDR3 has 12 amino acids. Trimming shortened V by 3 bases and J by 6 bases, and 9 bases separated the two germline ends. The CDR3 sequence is CASSFGIGEQYF. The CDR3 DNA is TGTGCCAGCAGCTTTGGGATCGGCGAGCAGTACTTC.

The CDR3 nucleotides are TGTGCCAGCAGCCGGGGACTAGCGGGGGCACTGCTAGCCAAAAACATTCAGTACTTC. Residues: CASSRGLAGALLAKNIQYF. J is TRBJ2-4 and V is TRBV12-3 or TRBV12-4; 14 bases align to TRBD2. The junction had 10 bases not matched to a gene; V was cut back by 6 bases and J by 0 bases. This CDR3 region has 19 residues.

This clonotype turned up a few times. The CDR3 loop is CASSYPVGQNYEQYF. The CDR3 DNA is TGTGCCAGCAGTTACCCCGTGGGACAGAACTACGAGCAGTACTTC. The V call is TRBV6-2 or TRBV6-3, the J call TRBJ2-7; TRBD1 matches 7 bases. This CDR3 region has 15 residues. Losses at the gene ends were 2 bases for V and 3 bases for J; bases not matched to a gene: 7. In germline, CDR1 is MNHEY, CDR2 SVGEGT.

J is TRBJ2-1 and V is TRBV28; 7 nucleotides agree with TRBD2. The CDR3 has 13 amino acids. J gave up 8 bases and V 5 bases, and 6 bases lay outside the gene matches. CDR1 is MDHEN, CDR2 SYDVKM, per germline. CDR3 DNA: TGTGCCAGCAGTGGGGGGGGGTTGGATGAGCAGTTCTTC. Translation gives CASSGGGLDEQFF. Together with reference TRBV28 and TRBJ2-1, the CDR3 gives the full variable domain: DVKVTQSSRYLVKRTGEKVFLECVQDMDHENMFWYRQDPGLGLRLIYFSYDVKMKEKGDIPEGYSVSREKKERFSLILESASTNQTSMYLCASSGGGLDEQFFGPGTRLTVL.

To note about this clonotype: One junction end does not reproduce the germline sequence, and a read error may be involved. The CDR3, as DNA: TGCAGCGTTTGGGTGCGGAACACTGAGGCTTTCTTT. This gives the protein CSVWVRNTEAFF. The J gene is TRBJ1-1, the V gene TRBV29-1, with no clear D. The CDR3 contains 12 residues. The germline gives CDR1 SQVTM, CDR2 ANQGSEA.